What follows are 10 T cell receptor beta chains derived from one specimen sequenced in a study of T cell repertoires in cytomegalovirus infection. For these receptors, no antigen is known. TCRdb independently ran MiXCR on the reads; one entry per CDR3 protein. The sample carries 900,000 to 950,000 distinct CDR3 sequences, approximately 30% recorded once. Sequencing was performed on cultured CD8+ T cells from PBMCs, taken from culture after CMV antigen stimulation. The receptors come from a human donor in good health (CMV status not recorded). Some clones in this sample may be carry-over from other donors' samples.

V and J are TRBV19 and TRBJ2-7, with TRBD1 as a possible D gene (6 bases). V gave up 3 bases and J gave up 2 bases, with 14 bases separating them. This CDR3 region has 15 residues. Germline V gives CDR1 LNHDA, CDR2 SQIVND (reference sequence). In nucleotides, the CDR3 is TGTGCCAGTAGTATGCTCCGGGACACAACCTACGAGCAGTACTTC. Translating gives CASSMLRDTTYEQYF.

The chain combines TRBV4-3 with TRBJ1-6; the D gene is possibly TRBD1 (6 bases). Germline CDR1 is LGHNA and CDR2 is YSLEER. The CDR3 totals 16 residues. The V end lost 0 bases, the J end lost 9 bases, and 15 bases lay between the germline ends. In DNA form, the CDR3 reads TGCGCCAGCAGCCAAGATTCCGCGGGGGCGTTTTCACCCCTCCACTTT. Translation: CASSQDSAGAFSPLHF.

Of note for this clonotype: An end of the junction does not agree with germline; a read error may underlie this. V usage is TRBV5-3 and J usage is TRBJ2-3; 11 bases match TRBD1. TRBV5-3 counts as an open reading frame of uncertain function. This CDR3 is built from 16 residues. The CDR3 sequence: CTSSLEDRGRADTQYF. CDR3 nucleotide sequence: TGTACCAGCAGCTTGGAGGACAGGGGGCGAGCAGATACGCAGTATTTT.

Turning to this clonotype: A read error is possible here, since a much larger clone lies one base away. For the CDR3, the DNA is TGTGTCAGCAGCTTAGCGGCCCATCAGCCCCAGCATTTT. Protein product: CVSSLAAHQPQHF. This rearrangement joins TRBV7-6 to TRBJ1-5, with D unclear. Germline V gene lookup returns CDR1 SGHVS and CDR2 FNYEAQ. The CDR3 is made up of 13 amino acids.

This clonotype has only a few counts. The junction departs from germline at one end; a sequencing error may be responsible. The gene calls are TRBV5-6 and TRBJ1-2, with no clear D. The CDR3 runs 15 residues. Germline lookup yields CDR1 SGHDT and CDR2 YYEEEE. CDR3 amino acids: CASSFVRASKVGYTF. Written as DNA, the CDR3 is TGTGCCAGCAGCTTCGTACGAGCATCGAAGGTTGGCTACACCTTT.

The chain employs TRBV5-6 and TRBJ2-3; 14 nucleotides agree with TRBD2. The length of the CDR3 is 20 residues. V trimming: 2 bases; J trimming: 5 bases; junction bases outside the gene matches: 16. Germline-derived CDR1 and CDR2 are SGHDT and YYEEEE. The CDR3 DNA follows: TGTGCCAGCAGCTTATGGGTCGGGTACGAGACTAGCGGGGGGGGAGATACGCAGTATTTT. Residues: CASSLWVGYETSGGGDTQYF.

The chain has TRBV6-2 or TRBV6-3 and TRBJ2-1; a weak D match, TRBD2 (6 bases). Germline V CDR1 and CDR2: MNHEY, SVGEGT. Trimming pared 1 base from V and 5 bases from J, leaving 12 bases between. This CDR3 comprises 15 residues. CDR3 loop: CASSYFNGGNNEQFF. The DNA for the CDR3 is TGTGCCAGCAGTTACTTTAACGGGGGTAACAATGAGCAGTTCTTC.

This clonotype was counted at least ten times. This rearrangement joins TRBV12-3 or TRBV12-4 to TRBJ2-5; D possibly corresponds to TRBD2 (7 bases). This CDR3 is built from 15 residues. The ends were cut back, 5 bases at V and 1 base at J, with 14 bases in the middle. The CDR3 region has the DNA TGTGCCAGCAGTCCCGATGGGGGGGCCCAAGAGACCCAGTACTTC. Translation: CASSPDGGAQETQYF.

J is TRBJ1-6 and V is TRBV7-9, with D perhaps matching TRBD1 (5 bases). The CDR3 sequence is 14 residues long. CDR1 and CDR2 from the germline V gene are SEHNR and FQNEAQ (reference sequence). The V gene lost 5 bases and the J gene lost 8 bases, with 13 bases spanning the gap. CDR3 in amino acids: CASSPAGGDSPLHF. CDR3 DNA sequence: TGTGCCAGCAGCCCCGCGGGGGGAGATTCACCCCTCCACTTT.

This clonotype was seen ten or more times. This sequence joins TRBV7-6 and TRBJ2-3; TRBD2 matches at 9 bases. CDR1 and CDR2 from the germline V gene are SGHVS and FNYEAQ. Trimming took 1 base from V and 1 from J; bases not matched to a gene: 3. This CDR3 spans 16 amino acids. The CDR3 region has the DNA TGTGCCAGCAGCTTAGAGGCGGGGGGGCGCACAGATACGCAGTATTTT. This translates into CASSLEAGGRTDTQYF.